This T cell receptor (beta chain) was identified during a study of shared clonotypes between healthy human individuals. Template for every sorted-subset replicate PCR totaled about 0.2 ug DNA, 25,000 to 35,000 T cell genomes. Clones were read by immunoSEQ multiplex PCR, and TCRdb kept only the in-frame ones, dropping some. The data hold 1.5 million to 2.5 million clones, with over 85% observed a single time. CDR1 and CDR2 from the germline V gene are SNHLY and FYNNEI. The CDR3 consists of 15 residues. The ends were cut back, 1 base at V and 4 bases at J, with 11 bases in the middle. Naive-designated CD8 cells lacked CD45RO, were positively enriched for CCR7, and omitted terminally differentiated effector memory CD45RA+ cells.

Sequenced material: naive CD8+ T cells sorted from blood. This chain links TRBV2 with TRBJ1-5; D is unresolved. The receptor comes from a man between 18 and 35 years old in good health. CDR3 sequence reads: CASSEDPSSNQPQHF. The CDR3, as DNA: TGTGCCAGCAGTGAAGACCCGTCGAGTAATCAGCCCCAGCATTTT.